This TCR beta chain comes out of a study of blood T cell repertoires in COVID-19. Background on the study: Some COVID-19 samples were acute and others convalescent; all came from the United States, Italy and Spain. T cells, B-cell-depleted T cells, or PBMCs provided the cDNA or gDNA that served as material.

Methods used by the authors: Reference gene primers were amplified, and this amplification served to estimate nucleated cell counts. Repertoires were generated with immunoSEQ multiplex PCR, while TCRdb's copy carries only in-frame clones and drops some. V and J calls and clone size are those listed in that table; D and trimming were worked out from the DNA. The sample lists 390,000 or so clones; around 83% were seen once. Germline CDR1 KGHSY, CDR2 FQNENV. V shed 0 bases and J shed 9 bases, with 6 bases lying between them. This CDR3 has 12 amino acids. Membership in each cohort depended on participant-reported clinical history.

The clonotype comes from a woman in her forties or fifties who had recovered from COVID-19. Specimen: PBMCs or T cells enriched from blood (not recorded which). This rearrangement joins TRBV16 to TRBJ1-3, with D unresolved. CDR3 residues: CASSQSISTIYF. For the CDR3, the DNA is TGTGCCAGCAGCCAATCTATTTCCACCATATATTTT.